This TCR beta chain was obtained from a study of response to subunit inactivated influenza vaccine. Study outcomes and limitations: Every seasonal influenza vaccination brings in few new T cells, the authors suggested.

This clonotype was detected only a few times. Its matching antigen is unknown. The germline V and J ends were trimmed by 3 bases and 4 bases, with 16 bases remaining between them. The CDR3 is made up of 14 amino acids. The germline V gene encodes CDR1 DFQATT and CDR2 SNEGSKA (reference sequence). MiXCR, applied by TCRdb to the RT-PCR reads, yields one record per CDR3 protein. Of about 530,000 distinct CDR3 sequences in the sample, about 10% were seen once. The V and J genes are TRBV20-1 and TRBJ2-7, with a weak D call TRBD2 (5 bases). Sequences were derived from PBMCs from blood, sampled on the day of vaccination. The clonotype comes from a man between 50 and 59 years old who received an inactivated influenza vaccine. The CDR3, as DNA: TGCAGTGCTAGCGGGGTGGATAGAATTTACGAGCAGTACTTC. As protein: CSASGVDRIYEQYF.